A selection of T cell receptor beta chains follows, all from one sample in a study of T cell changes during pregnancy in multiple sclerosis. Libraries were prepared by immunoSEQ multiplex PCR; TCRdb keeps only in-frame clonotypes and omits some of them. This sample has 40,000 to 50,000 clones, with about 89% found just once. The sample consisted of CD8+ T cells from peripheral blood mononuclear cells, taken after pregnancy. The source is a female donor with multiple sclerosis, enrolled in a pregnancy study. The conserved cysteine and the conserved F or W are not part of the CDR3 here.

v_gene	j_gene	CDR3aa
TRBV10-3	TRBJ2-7	AISVLPGQVTYEQY
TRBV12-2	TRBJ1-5	ASRFQDRCNQPQH
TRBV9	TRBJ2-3	ASSYTLAMDTQY
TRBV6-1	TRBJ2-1	AIMDRSSYNEQF
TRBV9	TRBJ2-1	ASSSQTSGGYNEQF
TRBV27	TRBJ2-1	ASSLKTGGYDDEQF
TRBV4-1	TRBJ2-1	ASSPGVNNEQF
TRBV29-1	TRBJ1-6	SVTDRGDSPLH
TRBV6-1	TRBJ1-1	ASSVGTGDVTEAF
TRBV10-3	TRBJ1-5	ATATGDSNQPQH
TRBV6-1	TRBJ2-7	ASSEAEWYSYEQY
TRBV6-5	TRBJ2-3	ASSYSSGEGADTQY
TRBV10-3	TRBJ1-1	AISGGGSEAF
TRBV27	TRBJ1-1	ASSLSPGTGNTEAF
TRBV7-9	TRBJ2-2	ASSPGQENTGELF
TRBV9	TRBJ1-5	ASSGESNQPQH
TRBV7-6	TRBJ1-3	ASSLDQGDGNTIY
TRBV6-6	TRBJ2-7	ASGGTSYEQY
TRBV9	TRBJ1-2	ASNSGRADGYT
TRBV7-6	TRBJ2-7	ASSNSPGVEQY